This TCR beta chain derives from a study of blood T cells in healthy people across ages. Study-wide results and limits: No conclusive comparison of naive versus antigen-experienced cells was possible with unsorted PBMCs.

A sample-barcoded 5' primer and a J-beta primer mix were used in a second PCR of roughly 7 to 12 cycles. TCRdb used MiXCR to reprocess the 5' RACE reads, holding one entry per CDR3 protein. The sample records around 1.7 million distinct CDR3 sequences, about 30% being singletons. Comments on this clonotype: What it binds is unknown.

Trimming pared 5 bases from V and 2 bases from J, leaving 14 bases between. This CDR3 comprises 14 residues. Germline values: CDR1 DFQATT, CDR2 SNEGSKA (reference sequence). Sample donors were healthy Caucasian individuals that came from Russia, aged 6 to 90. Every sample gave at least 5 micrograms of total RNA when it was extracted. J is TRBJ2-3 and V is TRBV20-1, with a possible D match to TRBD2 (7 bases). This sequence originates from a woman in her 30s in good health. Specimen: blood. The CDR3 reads CSASRGAYTDTQYF. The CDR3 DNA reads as TGCAGTGCTTCTCGGGGGGCCTACACAGATACGCAGTATTTT.